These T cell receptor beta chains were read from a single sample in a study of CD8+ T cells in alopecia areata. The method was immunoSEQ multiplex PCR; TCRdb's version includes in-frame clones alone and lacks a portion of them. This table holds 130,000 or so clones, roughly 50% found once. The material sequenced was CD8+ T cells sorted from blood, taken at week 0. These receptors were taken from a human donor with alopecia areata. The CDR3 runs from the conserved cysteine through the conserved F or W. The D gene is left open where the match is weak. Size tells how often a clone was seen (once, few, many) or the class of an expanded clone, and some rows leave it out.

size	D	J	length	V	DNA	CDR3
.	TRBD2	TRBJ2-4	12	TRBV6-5	TGTGCCAGCACCGACGGGGGAGGGGCTCTGTACTTC	CASTDGGGALYF
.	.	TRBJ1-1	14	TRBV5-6	TGTGCCAGCAGCTTCGGGAATCCTAACACTGAAGCTTTCTTT	CASSFGNPNTEAFF
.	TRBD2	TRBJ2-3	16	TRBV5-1	TGCGCCAGCAGCTTGGCTAGCGGGGAGAGCACAGATACGCAGTATTTT	CASSLASGESTDTQYF
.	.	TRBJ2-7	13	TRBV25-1	TGTGCCAGCAGTCTTAGTAGGGCCTACGAGCAGTACTTC	CASSLSRAYEQYF
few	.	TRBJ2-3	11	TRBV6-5	TGTGCCACCCAGGGGATTCATACGCAGTATTTT	CATQGIHTQYF
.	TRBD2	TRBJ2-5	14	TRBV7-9	TGTGCCAGCAGCCCCGGGGGGGCGTATGAGACCCAGTACTTC	CASSPGGAYETQYF
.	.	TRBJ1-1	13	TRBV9	TGTGCCAGCAGCGTAGTGATGGGCACTGAAGCTTTCTTT	CASSVVMGTEAFF
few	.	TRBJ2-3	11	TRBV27	TGTGCCAGCTCTAGCACAGATACGCAGTATTTT	CASSSTDTQYF
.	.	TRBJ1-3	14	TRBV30	TGTGCCTGGAAAAGACATCAGGCTGGAAACACCATATATTTT	CAWKRHQAGNTIYF
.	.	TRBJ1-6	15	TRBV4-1	TGCGCCAGCAGCCAAGAGGGTCCGGTCAATTCACCCCTCCACTTT	CASSQEGPVNSPLHF
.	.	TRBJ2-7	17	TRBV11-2	TGTGCCAGCAGCTTAGCCCCCGGGGACCCTTACTCCTACGAGCAGTACTTC	CASSLAPGDPYSYEQYF
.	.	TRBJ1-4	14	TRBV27	TGTGCCAGCAGCTGGAGTGGAACTAATGAAAAACTGTTTTTT	CASSWSGTNEKLFF
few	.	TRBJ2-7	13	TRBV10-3	TGTGCCATCAAACCGGGACCTTCCTACGAGCAGTACTTC	CAIKPGPSYEQYF
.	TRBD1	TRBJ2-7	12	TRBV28	TGTGCCAGCACCTCGGACAGGTACGAGCAGTACTTC	CASTSDRYEQYF
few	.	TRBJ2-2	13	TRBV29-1	TGCAGCGTTCTAGCGTTGGACACCGGGGAGCTGTTTTTT	CSVLALDTGELFF
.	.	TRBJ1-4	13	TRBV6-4	TGTGCCAGCAGTGAAGAGGCTAATGAAAAACTGTTTTTT	CASSEEANEKLFF
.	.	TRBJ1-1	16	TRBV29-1	TGCAGCGTTGAAGATCGTCAGGGGAGGGCGAACACTGAAGCTTTCTTT	CSVEDRQGRANTEAFF
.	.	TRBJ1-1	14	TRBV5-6	TGTGCCAGCAGCTTGCCGGGGGGACTCCCTGAAGCTTTCTTT	CASSLPGGLPEAFF
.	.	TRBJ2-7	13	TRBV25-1	TGTGCCAGCAGTGAGATACGAGCCTACGAGCAGTACTTC	CASSEIRAYEQYF
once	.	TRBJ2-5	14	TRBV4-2	TGTGCCAGCAGCCAACCCGGGACACTTGATACCCAGTACTTC	CASSQPGTLDTQYF
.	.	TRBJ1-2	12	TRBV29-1	TGCAGCGTTATTGACGTAGACTATGGCCGCACCTTC	CSVIDVDYGRTF
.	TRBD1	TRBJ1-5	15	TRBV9	TGTGCCAGCAGCCCCTCAGGGGGGGGCAATCAGCCCCAGCATTTT	CASSPSGGGNQPQHF
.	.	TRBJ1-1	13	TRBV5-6	TGTGCCAGCAGCTTGGAGACGAACACTGAAGCTTTCTTT	CASSLETNTEAFF
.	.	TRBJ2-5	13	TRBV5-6	TGTGCCAGCAGCTTTGGATACGGGGAGACCCAGTACTTC	CASSFGYGETQYF
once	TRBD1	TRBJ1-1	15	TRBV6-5	TGTGCCAGCAGCCGGGACAGGGGTGGCGGAACTGAAGCTTTCTTT	CASSRDRGGGTEAFF
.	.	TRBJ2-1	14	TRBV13	TGTGCCAGCAGCTTAGCACTAGCCTACAATGAGCAGTTCTTC	CASSLALAYNEQFF
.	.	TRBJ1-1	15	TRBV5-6	TGTGCCAGCAGCGCCATAACAGGGCCGAACACTGAAGCTTTCTTT	CASSAITGPNTEAFF
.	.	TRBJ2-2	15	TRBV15	TGTGCCACCAGGGGTCGCGGGGCTAACACCGGGGAGCTGTTTTTT	CATRGRGANTGELFF
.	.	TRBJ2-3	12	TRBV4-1	TGCGCCAGCACCGACAGCGGAGATACGCAGTATTTT	CASTDSGDTQYF
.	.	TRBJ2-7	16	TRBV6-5	TGTGCCAGCAGCTACGACCGGGTTTCGAAAGCGAGCGAGCAGTACTTC	CASSYDRVSKASEQYF
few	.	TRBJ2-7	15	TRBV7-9	TGTGCCAGCAGCTGGGTGAAGGGACAAGGTGACGAGCAGTACTTC	CASSWVKGQGDEQYF
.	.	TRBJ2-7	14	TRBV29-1	TGCAGCGTTTGTGCCGGGGTCCTATCCTACGAGCAGTACTTC	CSVCAGVLSYEQYF
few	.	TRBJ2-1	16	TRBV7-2	TGTGCCAGCAGCTTAAGGTGGGACCTCCGGTACAATGAGCAGTTCTTC	CASSLRWDLRYNEQFF
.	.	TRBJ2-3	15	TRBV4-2	TGTGCCAGCAGCCAAGATGGGGGATACACAGATACGCAGTATTTT	CASSQDGGYTDTQYF
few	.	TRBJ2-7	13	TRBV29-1	TGCAGCGTTGAGACAGGAAGGGACTACGAGCAGTACTTC	CSVETGRDYEQYF
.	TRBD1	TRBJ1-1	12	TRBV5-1	TGCGCCAGCAGTCCGGGACAGGCTGGAGCTTTCTTT	CASSPGQAGAFF